This T cell receptor (beta chain) was captured by sequencing in a study of cytomegalovirus exposure and HLA in healthy donors. Study summary: The roughly 120 validation repertoires used the same platform as the roughly 670 first-cohort repertoires, a later analysis reported.

The CDR3 consists of 15 residues. The V segment lost 5 bases and the J segment 3 bases; nucleotides outside the gene matches: 6. Per germline, CDR1 SGHNT and CDR2 YENEEA. Profiled with immunoSEQ multiplex PCR; TCRdb holds only in-frame clones, not every one. The sample includes fewer than 200,000 clones, roughly 85% of them seen just once. This TCR derives from a man aged 18 to 29 in good health and CMV-seropositive. Sequenced sample: PBMCs. The chain joins TRBV11-3 to TRBJ2-1; 8 bases agree with TRBD2. In DNA, the CDR3 is TGTGCCAGCAGCCCGGGAGGGACACTCTACAATGAGCAGTTCTTC. It yields the protein CASSPGGTLYNEQFF.